The sample holds many counts of the clone carrying this T cell receptor beta chain. Its antigen is unknown. The junction had 6 bases not matched to a gene; V was cut back by 3 bases and J by 6 bases. The CDR3 covers 15 residues. Germline lookup yields CDR1 KGHSH and CDR2 LQKENI. Library preparation (for TCRbeta) was performed with unique molecular identifiers. TCRdb recomputed calls from the PCR reads with MiXCR, one row per CDR3 protein. The table includes 4,400 or so distinct CDR3 sequences, roughly 12% detected once. The sample belongs to a study of T-cell reconstitution after alpha-beta-depleted transplantation in children. Notes on the study in general: Among T cells one year after transplant, newly produced cells accounted for most counts and diversity. There were reportedly several hundred expanded graft clones from which alpha-beta T cells came about two months after transplant.

This TCR was recovered from a male patient between 2 and 10 years old who had a stem cell transplant for acute lymphoblastic leukemia, so the T cells may come from the graft donor. The specimen was PBMCs, mostly from graft donor cells, collected 60 days after TCRalphabeta/CD19-depleted stem cell transplant. This rearrangement joins TRBV18 to TRBJ2-1; 9 nucleotides match TRBD1. The CDR3 DNA is TGTGCCAGCTCACCTCTAGGGACAGGGCTCAATGAGCAGTTCTTC. Protein product: CASSPLGTGLNEQFF. The full variable domain, rest sourced from reference TRBV18 and TRBJ2-1, is NAGVMQNPRHLVRRRGQEARLRCSPMKGHSHVYWYRQLPEEGLKFMVYLQKENIIDESGMPKERFSAEFPKEGPSILRIQQVVRGDSAAYFCASSPLGTGLNEQFFGPGTRLTVL.